This entry features one TCR beta chain sequence. As yet, its antigen is unknown. Only in-frame clones appear in the TCRdb table, and some are missing; sequencing was by immunoSEQ multiplex PCR. Among around 2.3 million clones listed, approximately 96% were seen once. CD4+ cells were split into CD45RA+ naive and CD45RA-negative memory subsets. These data are taken from a study of shared clonotypes between healthy human individuals. Findings and limits, study-wide: Some clonotypes were shared by all four sorted-subset donors, while others were not shared. The non-shared ones had lower generation probabilities than the shared ones.

After removal of 1 base from V and 10 bases from J, the junction contained 15 bases not matched to a gene. The germline V gene has CDR1 GTSNPN and CDR2 SVGIG (reference sequence). This CDR3 has 16 residues. The sequencing sample was made of naive CD4+ T cells sorted from blood. The subset was: CD45RA+ positively selected. The clonotype comes from a man aged 18 to 30 in good health. J is TRBJ2-1 and V is TRBV30; 8 nucleotides match TRBD2. CDR3 sequence reads: CAWSGRRLAPQREQFF. CDR3 bases: TGTGCCTGGAGTGGCCGCCGACTAGCGCCACAACGGGAGCAGTTCTTC.